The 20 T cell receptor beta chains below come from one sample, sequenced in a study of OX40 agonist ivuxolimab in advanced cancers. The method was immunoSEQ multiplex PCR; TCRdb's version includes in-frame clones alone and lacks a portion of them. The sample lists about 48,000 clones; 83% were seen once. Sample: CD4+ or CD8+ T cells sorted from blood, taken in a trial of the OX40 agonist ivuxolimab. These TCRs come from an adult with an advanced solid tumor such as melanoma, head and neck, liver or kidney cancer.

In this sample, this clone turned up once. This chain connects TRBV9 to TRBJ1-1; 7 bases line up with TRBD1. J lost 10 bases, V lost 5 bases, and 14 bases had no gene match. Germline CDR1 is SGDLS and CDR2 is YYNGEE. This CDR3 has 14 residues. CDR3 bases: TGTGCCAGCAGTCCCAGGGACAGCCTTCTCCCAGCTTTCTTT. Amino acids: CASSPRDSLLPAFF.

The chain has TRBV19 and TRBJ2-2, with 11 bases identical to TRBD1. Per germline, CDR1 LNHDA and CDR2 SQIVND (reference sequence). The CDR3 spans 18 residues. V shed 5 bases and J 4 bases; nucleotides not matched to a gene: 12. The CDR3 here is CASSRRGQGAFSTGELFF. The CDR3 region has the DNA TGTGCCAGTAGTCGACGAGGACAGGGGGCCTTTAGCACCGGGGAGCTGTTTTTT.

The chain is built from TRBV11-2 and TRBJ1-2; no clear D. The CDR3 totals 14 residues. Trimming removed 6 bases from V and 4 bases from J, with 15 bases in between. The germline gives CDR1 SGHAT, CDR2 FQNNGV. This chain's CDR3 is CASRRPGPVYGYTF. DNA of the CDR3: TGTGCCAGCAGACGACCCGGGCCAGTCTATGGCTACACCTTC.

CDR3 bases: TGTGCCAGCAGGCCCCGGGGCGGGAAGGAAAAACTGTTTTTT. It is translated as CASRPRGGKEKLFF. The chain joins TRBV6-5 to TRBJ1-4; D may be TRBD1 (5 bases). The CDR3 runs 14 residues. Germline CDR1 reads MNHEY; CDR2 reads SVGAGI. V was trimmed by 6 bases and J by 8 bases, leaving 16 bases between them.

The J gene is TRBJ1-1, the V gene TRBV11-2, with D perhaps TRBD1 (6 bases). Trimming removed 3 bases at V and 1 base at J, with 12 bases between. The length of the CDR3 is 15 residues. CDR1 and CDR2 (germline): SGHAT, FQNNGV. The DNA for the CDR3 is TGTGCCAGCAGCTTGAGATTAGGGGGGAACACTGAAGCTTTCTTT. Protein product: CASSLRLGGNTEAFF.

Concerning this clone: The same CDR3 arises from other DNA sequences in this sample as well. The CDR3 spells CASSPTATNEKLFF. In DNA, the CDR3 is TGTGCCAGCTCACCGACAGCAACTAATGAAAAACTGTTTTTT. This chain links TRBV18 with TRBJ1-4; the D gene is possibly TRBD1 (5 bases). CDR3 length equals 14 residues. Germline V gene lookup returns CDR1 KGHSH and CDR2 LQKENI. V was shortened by 3 bases and J by 0 bases, with 5 bases between the two germline ends.

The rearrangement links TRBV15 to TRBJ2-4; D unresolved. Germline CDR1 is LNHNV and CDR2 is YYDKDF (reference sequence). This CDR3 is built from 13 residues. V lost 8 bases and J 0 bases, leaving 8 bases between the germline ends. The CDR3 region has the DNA TGTGCCACCGGTGGTTTAGCCAAAAACATTCAGTACTTC. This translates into CATGGLAKNIQYF.

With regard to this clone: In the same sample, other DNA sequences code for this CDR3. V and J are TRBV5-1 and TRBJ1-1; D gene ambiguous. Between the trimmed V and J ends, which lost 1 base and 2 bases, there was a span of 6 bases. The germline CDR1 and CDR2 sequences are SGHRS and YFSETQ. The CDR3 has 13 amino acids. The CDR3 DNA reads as TGCGCCAGCAGCTTGACATTAAACACTGAAGCTTTCTTT. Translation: CASSLTLNTEAFF.

The CDR3 loop reads CASKHGAAYEQYF. CDR3 DNA sequence: TGTGCCAGCAAACATGGGGCAGCGTACGAGCAGTACTTC. J is TRBJ2-7 and V is TRBV6-1; D is possibly TRBD1 (5 bases). CDR3 length: 13 residues. Germline V gene lookup returns CDR1 MNHNS and CDR2 SASEGT. Trimming pared 7 bases from V and 4 bases from J, leaving 14 bases between.

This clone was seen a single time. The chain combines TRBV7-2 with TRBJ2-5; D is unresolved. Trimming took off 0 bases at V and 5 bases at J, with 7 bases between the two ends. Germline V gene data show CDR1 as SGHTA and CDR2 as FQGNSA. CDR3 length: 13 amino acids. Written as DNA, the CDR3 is TGTGCCAGCAGCTTAGCTTTTGTGGAGACCCAGTACTTC. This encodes CASSLAFVETQYF. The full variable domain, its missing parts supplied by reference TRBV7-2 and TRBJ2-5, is GAGVSQSPSNKVTEKGKDVELRCDPISGHTALYWYRQSLGQGLEFLIYFQGNSAPDKSGLPSDRFSAERTGGSVSTLTIQRTQQEDSAVYLCASSLAFVETQYFGPGTRLLVL.

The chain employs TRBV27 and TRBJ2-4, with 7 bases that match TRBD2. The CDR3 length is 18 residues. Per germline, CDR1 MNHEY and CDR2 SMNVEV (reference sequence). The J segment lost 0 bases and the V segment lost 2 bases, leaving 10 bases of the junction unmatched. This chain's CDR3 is CASSLDCMRGLAKNIQYF. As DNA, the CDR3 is TGTGCCAGCAGTTTAGACTGTATGCGGGGGTTAGCCAAAAACATTCAGTACTTC.

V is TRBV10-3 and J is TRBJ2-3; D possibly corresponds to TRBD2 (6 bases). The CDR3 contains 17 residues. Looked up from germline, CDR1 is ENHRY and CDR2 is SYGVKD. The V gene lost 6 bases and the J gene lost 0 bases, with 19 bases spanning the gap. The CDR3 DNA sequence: TGTGCCATCAGCGGGGGACCGACCGGTACTAGCACAGATACGCAGTATTTT. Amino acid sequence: CAISGGPTGTSTDTQYF.

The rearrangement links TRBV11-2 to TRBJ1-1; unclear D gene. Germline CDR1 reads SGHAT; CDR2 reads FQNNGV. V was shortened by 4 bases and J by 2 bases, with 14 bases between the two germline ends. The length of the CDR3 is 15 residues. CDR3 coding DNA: TGTGCCAGCAGCTCCTCCCCGAGGAGTAACACTGAAGCTTTCTTT. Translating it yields CASSSSPRSNTEAFF.

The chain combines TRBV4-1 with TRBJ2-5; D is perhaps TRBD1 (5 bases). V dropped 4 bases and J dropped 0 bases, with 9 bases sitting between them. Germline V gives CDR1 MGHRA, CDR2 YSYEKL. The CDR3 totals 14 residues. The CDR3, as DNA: TGCGCCAGCAGCCGGTGGGGCAACCAAGAGACCCAGTACTTC. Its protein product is CASSRWGNQETQYF.

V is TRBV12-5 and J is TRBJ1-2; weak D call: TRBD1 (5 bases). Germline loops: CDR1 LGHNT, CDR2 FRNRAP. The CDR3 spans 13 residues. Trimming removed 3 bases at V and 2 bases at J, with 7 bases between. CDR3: CASGLPGNYGYTF. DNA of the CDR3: TGTGCTAGTGGTTTACCAGGGAACTATGGCTACACCTTC. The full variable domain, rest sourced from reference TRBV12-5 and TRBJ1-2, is DARVTQTPRHKVTEMGQEVTMRCQPILGHNTVFWYRQTMMQGLELLAYFRNRAPLDDSGMPKDRFSAEMPDATLATLKIQPSEPRDSAVYFCASGLPGNYGYTFGSGTRLTVV.

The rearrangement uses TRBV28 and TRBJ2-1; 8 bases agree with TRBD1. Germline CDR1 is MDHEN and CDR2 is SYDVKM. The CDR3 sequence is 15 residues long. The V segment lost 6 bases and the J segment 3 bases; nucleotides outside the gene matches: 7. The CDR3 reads CASSTGTGFYNEQFF. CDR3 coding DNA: TGTGCCAGCAGCACCGGGACAGGTTTCTACAATGAGCAGTTCTTC.

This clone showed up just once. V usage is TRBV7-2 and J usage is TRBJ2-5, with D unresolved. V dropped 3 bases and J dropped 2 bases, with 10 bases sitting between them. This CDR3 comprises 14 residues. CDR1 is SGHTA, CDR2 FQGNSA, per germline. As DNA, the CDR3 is TGTGCCAGCAGCTTTTCAGGATATCAAGAGACCCAGTACTTC. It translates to CASSFSGYQETQYF.

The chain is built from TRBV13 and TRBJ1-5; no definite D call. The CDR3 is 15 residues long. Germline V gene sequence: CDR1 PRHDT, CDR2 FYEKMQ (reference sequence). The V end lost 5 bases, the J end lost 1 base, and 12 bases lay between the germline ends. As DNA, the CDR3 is TGTGCCAGCAGCCGCCGGGTCTCGAGCAATCAGCCCCAGCATTTT. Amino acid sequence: CASSRRVSSNQPQHF.

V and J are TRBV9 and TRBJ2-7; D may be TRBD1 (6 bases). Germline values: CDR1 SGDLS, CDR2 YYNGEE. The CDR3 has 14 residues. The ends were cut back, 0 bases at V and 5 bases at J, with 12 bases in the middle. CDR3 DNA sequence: TGTGCCAGCAGCGTAGGAGTAGAGGGGGACGAGCAGTACTTC. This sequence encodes CASSVGVEGDEQYF. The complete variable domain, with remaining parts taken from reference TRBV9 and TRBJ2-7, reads DSGVTQTPKHLITATGQRVTLRCSPRSGDLSVYWYQQSLDQGLQFLIQYYNGEERAKGNILERFSAQQFPDLHSELNLSSLELGDSALYFCASSVGVEGDEQYFGPGTRLTVT.

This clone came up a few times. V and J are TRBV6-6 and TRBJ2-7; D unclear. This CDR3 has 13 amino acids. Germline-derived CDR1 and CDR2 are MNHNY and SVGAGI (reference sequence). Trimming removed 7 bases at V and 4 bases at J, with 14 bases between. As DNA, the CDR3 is TGTGCCAGCAACAACCAGGCCCCTTACGAGCAGTACTTC. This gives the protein CASNNQAPYEQYF.